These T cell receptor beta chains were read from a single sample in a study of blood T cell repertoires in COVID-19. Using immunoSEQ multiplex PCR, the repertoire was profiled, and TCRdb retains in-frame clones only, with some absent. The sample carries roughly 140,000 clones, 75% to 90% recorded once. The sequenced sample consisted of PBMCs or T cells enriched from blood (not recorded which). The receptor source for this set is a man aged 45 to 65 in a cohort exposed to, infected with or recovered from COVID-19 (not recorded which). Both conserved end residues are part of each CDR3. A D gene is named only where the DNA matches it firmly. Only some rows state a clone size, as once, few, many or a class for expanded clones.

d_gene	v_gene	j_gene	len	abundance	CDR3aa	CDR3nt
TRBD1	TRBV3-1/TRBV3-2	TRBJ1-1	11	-	CASSLDRVAFF	TGTGCCAGCAGTCTCGACAGGGTGGCTTTCTTT
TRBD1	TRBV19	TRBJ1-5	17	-	CASSSTRTGYSNQPQHF	TGTGCCAGTAGTTCTACTAGGACAGGGTATAGCAATCAGCCCCAGCATTTT
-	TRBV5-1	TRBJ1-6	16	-	CASSLRESSYNSPLHF	TGCGCCAGCAGCCTCAGGGAAAGCTCCTATAATTCACCCCTCCACTTT
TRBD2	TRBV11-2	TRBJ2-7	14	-	CASSASGGPYEQYF	TGTGCCAGCAGCGCTTCGGGGGGGCCCTACGAGCAGTACTTC
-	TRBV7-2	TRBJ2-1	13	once	CASSLGTSRMQFF	TGTGCCAGCAGCTTAGGAACTAGCAGAATGCAGTTCTTC
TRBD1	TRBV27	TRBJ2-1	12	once	CADRGSRNEQFF	TGTGCCGACAGGGGGAGTAGGAATGAGCAGTTCTTC
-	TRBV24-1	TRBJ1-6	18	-	CATSDSIVMRATYSPLHF	TGTGCCACCAGTGATTCTATAGTGATGAGGGCCACATACTCACCCCTCCACTTT
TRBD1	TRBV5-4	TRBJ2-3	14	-	CASSDRVGTDTQYF	TGTGCCAGCAGCGACAGGGTCGGGACAGATACGCAGTATTTT
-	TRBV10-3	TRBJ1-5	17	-	CAISESKRGGGNQPQHF	TGTGCCATCAGTGAGTCGAAAAGAGGGGGAGGCAATCAGCCCCAGCATTTT
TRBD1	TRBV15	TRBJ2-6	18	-	CATSRARDSNSGANVLTF	TGTGCCACCAGCAGAGCCCGGGACAGCAACTCTGGGGCCAACGTCCTGACTTTC
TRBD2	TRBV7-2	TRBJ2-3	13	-	CASSWTRADTQYF	TGTGCCAGCAGCTGGACTAGGGCAGATACGCAGTATTTT
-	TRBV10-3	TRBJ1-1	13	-	CATGRGGNTEAFF	TGTGCCACGGGGCGGGGCGGTAACACTGAAGCTTTCTTT
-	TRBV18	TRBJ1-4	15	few	CASSPNRVTNEKLFF	TGTGCCAGCTCACCCAACAGGGTAACTAATGAAAAACTGTTTTTT
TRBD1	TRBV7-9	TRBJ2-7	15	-	CASSPLDREDYEQYF	TGTGCCAGCAGCCCCCTGGACAGGGAGGACTACGAGCAGTACTTC
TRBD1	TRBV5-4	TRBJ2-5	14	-	CASSLGTVQETQYF	TGTGCCAGCAGCCTAGGGACAGTCCAAGAGACCCAGTACTTC
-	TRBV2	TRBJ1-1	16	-	CASSGRGEVWVTEAFF	TGTGCCAGCAGTGGCAGGGGCGAAGTCTGGGTCACTGAAGCTTTCTTT
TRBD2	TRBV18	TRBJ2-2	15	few	CASSPAGGGTGELFF	TGTGCCAGCTCACCCGCTGGCGGGGGAACCGGGGAGCTGTTTTTT
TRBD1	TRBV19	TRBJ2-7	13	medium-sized	CASSGDRSHEQYF	TGTGCCAGTAGCGGGGACAGGAGCCACGAGCAGTACTTC
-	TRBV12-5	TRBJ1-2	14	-	CASGSSQGNYGYTF	TGTGCTAGTGGTTCATCACAGGGAAACTATGGCTACACCTTC
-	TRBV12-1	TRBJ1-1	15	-	CASRPLPRVDTEAFF	TGTGCCAGCAGACCCCTCCCCCGGGTCGACACTGAAGCTTTCTTT
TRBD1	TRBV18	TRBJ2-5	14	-	CASSPGTVAETQYF	TGTGCCAGCTCACCCGGGACAGTCGCCGAGACCCAGTACTTC
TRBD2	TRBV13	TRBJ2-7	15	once	CASSGRLAGGYEQYF	TGTGCCAGCAGCGGCCGACTAGCGGGGGGCTACGAGCAGTACTTC
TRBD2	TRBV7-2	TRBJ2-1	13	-	CASTPPTSPEQFF	TGTGCCAGCACCCCCCCGACTAGCCCTGAGCAGTTCTTC
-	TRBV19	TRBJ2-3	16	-	CASSIARGAGADTQYF	TGTGCCAGTAGTATAGCTCGGGGAGCAGGCGCAGATACGCAGTATTTT
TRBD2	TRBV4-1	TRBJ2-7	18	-	CASSHFASGANPPYEQYF	TGCGCCAGCAGCCACTTTGCTAGCGGGGCCAATCCTCCCTACGAGCAGTACTTC
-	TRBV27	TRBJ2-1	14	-	CASSLQGSYNEQFF	TGTGCCAGCAGTTTACAGGGGAGTTACAATGAGCAGTTCTTC
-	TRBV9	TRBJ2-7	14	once	CASSAGTGTYEQYF	TGTGCCAGCAGCGCCGGGACTGGGACCTACGAGCAGTACTTC
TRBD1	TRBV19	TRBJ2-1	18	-	CASSIDSTGSVIWGEQFF	TGTGCCAGTAGTATAGATTCGACAGGGTCCGTGATTTGGGGTGAGCAGTTCTTC
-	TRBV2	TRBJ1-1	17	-	CASTGGGAGRGGTEAFF	TGTGCCAGCACCGGGGGAGGGGCAGGGAGAGGGGGCACTGAAGCTTTCTTT
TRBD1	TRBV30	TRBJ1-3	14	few	CAWNRGHSGNTIYF	TGTGCCTGGAACAGGGGTCACTCTGGAAACACCATATATTTT
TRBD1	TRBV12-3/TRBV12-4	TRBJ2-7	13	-	CASSWGQAYEQYF	TGTGCCAGCAGTTGGGGACAGGCCTACGAGCAGTACTTC
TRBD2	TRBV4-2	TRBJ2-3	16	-	CASSQTTSGSTDTQYF	TGTGCCAGCAGCCAGACGACTAGCGGGAGCACAGATACGCAGTATTTT
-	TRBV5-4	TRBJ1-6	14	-	CASSSPHEGSPLHF	TGTGCCAGCAGCTCCCCCCATGAGGGATCACCCCTCCACTTT
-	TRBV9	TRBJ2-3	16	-	CASSVVGYPNTDTQYF	TGTGCCAGCAGCGTAGTGGGCTATCCCAACACAGATACGCAGTATTTT
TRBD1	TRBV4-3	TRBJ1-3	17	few	CASSQDRGGSGGNTIYF	TGCGCCAGCAGCCAGGACAGGGGCGGGAGCGGCGGAAACACCATATATTTT
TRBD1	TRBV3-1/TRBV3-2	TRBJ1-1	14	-	CASSQDQGTVEAFF	TGTGCCAGCAGCCAAGATCAAGGGACAGTTGAAGCTTTCTTT
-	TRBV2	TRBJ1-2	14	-	CASSAETGIVGYTF	TGTGCCAGCAGTGCCGAAACCGGGATAGTTGGCTACACCTTC
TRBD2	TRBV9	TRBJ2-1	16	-	CASSGPTSGIYNEQFF	TGTGCCAGCAGCGGACCGACTAGCGGGATTTACAATGAGCAGTTCTTC
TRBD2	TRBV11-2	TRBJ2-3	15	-	CASSVREATGDTQYF	TGTGCCAGCAGCGTCCGGGAGGCAACGGGGGATACGCAGTATTTT
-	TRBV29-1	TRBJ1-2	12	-	CSGQDSSYGYTF	TGCAGCGGGCAGGACAGTTCCTATGGCTACACCTTC